The following is a T cell receptor (beta chain) sequence with its context. TCRdb keeps only in-frame clones here, not all; method: immunoSEQ multiplex PCR. The sample shows around 310,000 clones, roughly 91% of them seen only once. This sample is part of a study of blood T cell repertoires in COVID-19. Looked up from germline, CDR1 is SGHDT and CDR2 is YYEEEE. The CDR3 spans 15 residues. The trim removed 1 base at V and 4 bases at J, leaving 5 bases unmatched. The chain carries TRBV5-6 and TRBJ2-7; 10 bases are shared with TRBD1. The sequenced sample was PBMCs or T cells enriched from blood (not recorded which). This TCR derives from a woman aged 25 to 39 who had recovered from COVID-19. For the CDR3, the DNA is TGTGCCAGCAGCTTGCCGGGACAGGGGCCGTACGAGCAGTACTTC. Protein product: CASSLPGQGPYEQYF.